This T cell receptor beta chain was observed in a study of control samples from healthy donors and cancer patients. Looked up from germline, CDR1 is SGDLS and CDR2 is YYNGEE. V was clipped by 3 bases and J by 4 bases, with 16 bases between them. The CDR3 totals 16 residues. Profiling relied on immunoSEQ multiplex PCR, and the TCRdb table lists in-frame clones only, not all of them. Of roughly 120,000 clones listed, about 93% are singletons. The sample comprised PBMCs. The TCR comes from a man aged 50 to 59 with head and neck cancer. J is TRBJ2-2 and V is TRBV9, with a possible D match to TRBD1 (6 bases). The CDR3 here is CASSDQGLSPTGELFF. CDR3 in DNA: TGTGCCAGCAGCGATCAGGGGTTATCCCCCACCGGGGAGCTGTTTTTT.